Below are 10 T cell receptor beta chains sequenced from a single sample in a study of T cell responses to AZD1222 COVID-19 vaccine. Assay used: immunoSEQ multiplex PCR; TCRdb lists only in-frame clones, some missing. The data show some 40,000 clones, over 60% seen once. The sequencing used peripheral blood, collected on day 0 of AZD1222 vaccination. The receptors originated from an adult in good health.

The rearrangement joins TRBV29-1 to TRBJ2-5, with 8 bases identical to TRBD2. CDR1 is SQVTM, CDR2 ANQGSEA, per germline. The J segment lost 5 bases and the V segment lost 5 bases, leaving 16 bases of the junction unmatched. This CDR3 comprises 16 residues. This CDR3 is CSVSSKPGLGAETQYF. The CDR3 DNA reads as TGCAGCGTTTCCAGCAAGCCGGGACTAGGTGCTGAGACCCAGTACTTC.

This sequence joins TRBV28 and TRBJ1-4; a weak D match, TRBD1 (5 bases). Per the germline V gene, CDR1 is MDHEN and CDR2 is SYDVKM. CDR3 size: 15 residues. The V and J ends lost 3 bases and 5 bases respectively, with 13 bases between them. This chain's CDR3 is CASSFARQINEKLFF. The CDR3 bases are TGTGCCAGCAGTTTTGCCCGACAGATAAATGAAAAACTGTTTTTT. Using reference TRBV28 and TRBJ1-4 for the parts outside the CDR3, the full variable domain is DVKVTQSSRYLVKRTGEKVFLECVQDMDHENMFWYRQDPGLGLRLIYFSYDVKMKEKGDIPEGYSVSREKKERFSLILESASTNQTSMYLCASSFARQINEKLFFGSGTQLSVL.

This clone was counted only a few times. V is TRBV7-9 and J is TRBJ1-2; D might be TRBD1 (6 bases). CDR3 length: 14 residues. Germline assignment: CDR1 SEHNR and CDR2 FQNEAQ (reference sequence). Between the trimmed V and J ends, which lost 2 bases and 1 base, there was a span of 8 bases. CDR3 protein: CASSLQGINYGYTF. The CDR3 region has the DNA TGTGCCAGCAGCTTACAGGGGATTAACTATGGCTACACCTTC.

The chain links TRBV29-1 to TRBJ2-6; 8 bases agree with TRBD1. The germline V gene encodes CDR1 SQVTM and CDR2 ANQGSEA. The CDR3 runs 15 residues. J gave up 4 bases and V 6 bases, and 8 bases lay outside the gene matches. This CDR3 is CSVDQGAHGANVLTF. CDR3 nucleotides: TGCAGCGTAGATCAGGGGGCGCACGGGGCCAACGTCCTGACTTTC. The full variable domain, with the rest looked up from reference TRBV29-1 and TRBJ2-6, is SAVISQKPSRDICQRGTSLTIQCQVDSQVTMMFWYRQQPGQSLTLIATANQGSEATYESGFVIDKFPISRPNLTFSTLTVSNMSPEDSSIYLCSVDQGAHGANVLTFGAGSRLTVL.

The chain links TRBV2 to TRBJ2-2, with a tentative D call TRBD1 (6 bases). Per germline, CDR1 SNHLY and CDR2 FYNNEI. CDR3 size: 13 residues. V lost 2 bases and J lost 7, with 8 bases in between. The CDR3, as DNA: TGTGCCAGCAGTGAATTCAGGGGCGGGGAGCTGTTTTTT. The encoded protein is CASSEFRGGELFF.

This clone turned up a few times. CDR3 coding DNA: TGTGCCATCAGCCTTCAGGGGCTTTCTGGGGCCAACGTCCTGACTTTC. Translating gives CAISLQGLSGANVLTF. The rearrangement links TRBV10-3 to TRBJ2-6, with D perhaps TRBD1 (6 bases). Trimming pared 6 bases from V and 1 base from J, leaving 13 bases between. Germline CDR1 is ENHRY and CDR2 is SYGVKD. This CDR3 region has 16 residues.

The V gene is TRBV5-1, the J gene TRBJ2-7; D is unclear. Trimming cost V 4 bases and J 0 bases, with 8 bases left between them. The V gene's germline CDR1 is SGHRS and CDR2 YFSETQ. This CDR3 is built from 13 residues. CDR3 sequence reads: CASSMTPSYEQYF. CDR3 sequence (DNA): TGCGCCAGCAGCATGACTCCCTCCTACGAGCAGTACTTC. Based on the CDR3 plus reference TRBV5-1 and TRBJ2-7, the full variable domain is KAGVTQTPRYLIKTRGQQVTLSCSPISGHRSVSWYQQTPGQGLQFLFEYFSETQRNKGNFPGRFSGRQFSNSRSEMNVSTLELGDSALYLCASSMTPSYEQYFGPGTRLTVT.

The chain recombines TRBV12-3 or TRBV12-4 with TRBJ2-4; D is perhaps TRBD1 or TRBD2 (5 bases each). V shed 1 base and J shed 7 bases, with 8 bases lying between them. CDR3 length: 13 residues. As DNA, the CDR3 is TGTGCCAGCAGTTTAGGAGGGGTGAACATTCAGTACTTC. Its protein product is CASSLGGVNIQYF.

The rearrangement uses TRBV30 and TRBJ1-6; 7 positions agree with TRBD1. The germline V gene has CDR1 GTSNPN and CDR2 SVGIG (reference sequence). Losses at the gene ends were 2 bases for V and 12 bases for J; bases not matched to a gene: 13. This CDR3 is built from 15 residues. In DNA form, the CDR3 reads TGTGCCTGGAGTCCCAGGGGGGGTGAGGATGAACCCCTCCACTTT. Residues: CAWSPRGGEDEPLHF. Based on the CDR3 plus reference TRBV30 and TRBJ1-6, the full variable domain is SQTIHQWPATLVQPVGSPLSLECTVEGTSNPNLYWYRQAAGRGLQLLFYSVGIGQISSEVPQNLSASRPQDRQFILSSKKLLLSDSGFYLCAWSPRGGEDEPLHFGNGTRLTVT.

The V call is TRBV7-3, the J call TRBJ1-4, with 12 bases aligning to TRBD1. Germline assignment: CDR1 SGHTA and CDR2 FQGTGA. Trimming at V came to 2 bases and at J to 1 base, leaving 2 bases not matched to a gene. CDR3 length equals 17 residues. CDR3 DNA: TGTGCCAGCAGCTTAGGGACAGGGGGCATAACTAATGAAAAACTGTTTTTT. This sequence encodes CASSLGTGGITNEKLFF.